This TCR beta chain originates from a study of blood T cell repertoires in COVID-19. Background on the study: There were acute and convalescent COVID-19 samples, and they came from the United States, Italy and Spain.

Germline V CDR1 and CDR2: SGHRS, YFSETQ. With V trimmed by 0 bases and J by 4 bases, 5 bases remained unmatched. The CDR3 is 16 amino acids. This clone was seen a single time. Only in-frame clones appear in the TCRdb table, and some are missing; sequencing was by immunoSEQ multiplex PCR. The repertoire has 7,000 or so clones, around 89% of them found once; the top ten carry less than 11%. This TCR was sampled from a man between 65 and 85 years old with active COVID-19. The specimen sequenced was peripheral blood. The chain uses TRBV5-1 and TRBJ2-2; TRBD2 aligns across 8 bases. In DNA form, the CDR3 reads TGCGCCAGCAGCTTGGAGGCTAGCGGGTCCACCGGGGAGCTGTTTTTT. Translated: CASSLEASGSTGELFF.